This T cell receptor (beta chain) is drawn from a study of PD-L1 blockade in urothelial cancer. Across the whole study: Anywhere from 0 to 3 prior chemotherapy regimens had been received by patients. Blood was subjected to analysis at 3 weeks (second dose) and 6 weeks following treatment start.

TCRdb's table, derived via immunoSEQ multiplex PCR, lists solely in-frame clones and lacks some. The sample shows around 120,000 clones, over 75% of them seen only once. V was pared by 4 bases and J by 4 bases, with 4 bases of the junction left unmatched. The length of the CDR3 is 13 residues. Germline loops: CDR1 SGHVS, CDR2 FQNEAQ. The sample in question was PBMCs, obtained around atezolizumab (anti-PD-L1) treatment. The V gene is TRBV7-8, the J gene TRBJ2-7, with 7 bases that match TRBD1. This receptor was taken from a middle-aged man with urothelial cancer. The CDR3: CASSSLTGYEQYF. In DNA, the CDR3 is TGTGCCAGCAGCTCACTGACAGGGTACGAGCAGTACTTC.